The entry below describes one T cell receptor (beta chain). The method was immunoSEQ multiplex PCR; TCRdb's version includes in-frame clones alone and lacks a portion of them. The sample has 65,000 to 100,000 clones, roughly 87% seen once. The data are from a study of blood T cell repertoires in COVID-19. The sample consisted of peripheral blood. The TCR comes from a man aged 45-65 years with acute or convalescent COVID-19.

This CDR3 reads CASSSGGRLPSGNTIYF. The DNA of the CDR3 is TGTGCCAGCAGCTCGGGAGGCCGACTCCCCTCTGGAAACACCATATATTTT. V usage is TRBV5-4 and J usage is TRBJ1-3; D gene uncertain. The V and J ends lost 3 bases and 0 bases respectively, with 16 bases between them. Germline lookup yields CDR1 SGHNT and CDR2 YYREEE (reference sequence). The CDR3 loop spans 17 amino acids.